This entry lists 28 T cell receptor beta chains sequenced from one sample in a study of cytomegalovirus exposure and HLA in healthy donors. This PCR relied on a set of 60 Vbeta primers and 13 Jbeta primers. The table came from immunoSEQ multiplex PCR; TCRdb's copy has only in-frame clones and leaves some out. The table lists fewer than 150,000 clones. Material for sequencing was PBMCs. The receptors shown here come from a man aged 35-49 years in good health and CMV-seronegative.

The CDR3 DNA reads as TGTGCCAGCAGCTTAGGCCTGCTAGCAACCCGCACAGATACGCAGTATTTT. It codes for CASSLGLLATRTDTQYF. V and J are TRBV7-2 and TRBJ2-3; D might be TRBD2 (5 bases). V was pared by 1 base and J by 1 base, with 15 bases between. In germline, CDR1 is SGHTA, CDR2 FQGNSA. This CDR3 region has 17 residues.

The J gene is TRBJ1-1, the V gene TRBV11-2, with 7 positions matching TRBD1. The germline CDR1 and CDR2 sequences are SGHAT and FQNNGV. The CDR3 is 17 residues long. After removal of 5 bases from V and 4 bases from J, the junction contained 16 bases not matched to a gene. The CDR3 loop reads CASSLFFGPPGGTEAFF. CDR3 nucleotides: TGTGCCAGCAGCCTATTCTTTGGCCCCCCAGGGGGCACTGAAGCTTTCTTT.

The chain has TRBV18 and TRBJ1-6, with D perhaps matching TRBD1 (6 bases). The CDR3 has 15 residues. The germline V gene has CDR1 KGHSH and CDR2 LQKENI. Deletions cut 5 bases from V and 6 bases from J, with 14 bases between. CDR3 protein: CASSSGVLSNSPLHF. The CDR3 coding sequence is TGTGCCAGCTCATCAGGGGTATTGAGTAATTCACCCCTCCACTTT.

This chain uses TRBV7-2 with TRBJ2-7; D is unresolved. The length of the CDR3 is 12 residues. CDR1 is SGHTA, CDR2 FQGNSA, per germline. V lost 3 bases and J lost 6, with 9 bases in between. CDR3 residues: CASSFAMSEQYF. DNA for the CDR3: TGTGCCAGCAGCTTCGCAATGAGCGAGCAGTACTTC.

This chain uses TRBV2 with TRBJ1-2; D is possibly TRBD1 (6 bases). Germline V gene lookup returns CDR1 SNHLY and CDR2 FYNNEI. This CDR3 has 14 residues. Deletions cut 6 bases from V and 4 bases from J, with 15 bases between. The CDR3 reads CASRIPGDIYGYTF. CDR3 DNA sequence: TGTGCCAGCAGAATCCCAGGGGACATCTATGGCTACACCTTC. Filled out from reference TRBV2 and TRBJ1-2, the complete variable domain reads EPEVTQTPSHQVTQMGQEVILRCVPISNHLYFYWYRQILGQKVEFLVSFYNNEISEKSEIFDDQFSVERPDGSNFTLKIRSTKLEDSAMYFCASRIPGDIYGYTFGSGTRLTVV.

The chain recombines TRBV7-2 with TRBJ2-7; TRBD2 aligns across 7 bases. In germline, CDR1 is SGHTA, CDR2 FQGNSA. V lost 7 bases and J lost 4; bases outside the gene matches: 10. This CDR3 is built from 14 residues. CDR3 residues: CASTYWGGAYEQYF. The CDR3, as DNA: TGTGCCAGCACCTACTGGGGGGGAGCATACGAGCAGTACTTC.

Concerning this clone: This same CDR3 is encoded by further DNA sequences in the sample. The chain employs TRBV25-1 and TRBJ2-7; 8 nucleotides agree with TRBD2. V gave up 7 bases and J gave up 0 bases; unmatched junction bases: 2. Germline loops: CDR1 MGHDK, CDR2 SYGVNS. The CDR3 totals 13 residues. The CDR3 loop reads CASISGSSYEQYF. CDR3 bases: TGTGCCAGCATCAGCGGGAGCTCCTACGAGCAGTACTTC.

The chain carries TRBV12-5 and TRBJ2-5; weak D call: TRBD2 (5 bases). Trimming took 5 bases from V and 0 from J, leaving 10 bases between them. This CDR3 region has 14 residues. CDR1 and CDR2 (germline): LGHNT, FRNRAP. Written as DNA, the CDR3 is TGTGCTAGTGGTCTCGGACTGAACCAAGAGACCCAGTACTTC. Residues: CASGLGLNQETQYF.

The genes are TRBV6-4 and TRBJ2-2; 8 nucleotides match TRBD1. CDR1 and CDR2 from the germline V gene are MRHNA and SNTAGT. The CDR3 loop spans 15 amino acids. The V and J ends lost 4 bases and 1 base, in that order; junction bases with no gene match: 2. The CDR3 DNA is TGTGCCAGCAGTGTTGGGACAGGGAACACCGGGGAGCTGTTTTTT. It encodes CASSVGTGNTGELFF.

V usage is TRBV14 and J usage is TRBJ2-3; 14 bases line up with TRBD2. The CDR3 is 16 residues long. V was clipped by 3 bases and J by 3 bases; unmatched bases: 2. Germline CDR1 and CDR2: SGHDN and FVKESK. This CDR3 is CASSQGTSGGTDTQYF. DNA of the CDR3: TGTGCCAGCAGCCAGGGGACTAGCGGGGGTACAGATACGCAGTATTTT.

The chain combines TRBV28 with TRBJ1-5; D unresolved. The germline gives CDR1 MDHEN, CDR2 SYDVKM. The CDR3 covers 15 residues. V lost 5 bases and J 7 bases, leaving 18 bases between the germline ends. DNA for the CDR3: TGTGCCAGCAGTCCCCTCGACGTGGAGGGCCAGCCCCAGCATTTT. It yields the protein CASSPLDVEGQPQHF.

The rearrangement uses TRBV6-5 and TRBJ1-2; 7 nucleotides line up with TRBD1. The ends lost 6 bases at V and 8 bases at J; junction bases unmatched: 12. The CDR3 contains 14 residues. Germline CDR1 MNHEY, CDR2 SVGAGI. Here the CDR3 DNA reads TGTGCCAGCAGGCCAGGGGGGAGCCGAGGAGGCTACACCTTC. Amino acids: CASRPGGSRGGYTF.

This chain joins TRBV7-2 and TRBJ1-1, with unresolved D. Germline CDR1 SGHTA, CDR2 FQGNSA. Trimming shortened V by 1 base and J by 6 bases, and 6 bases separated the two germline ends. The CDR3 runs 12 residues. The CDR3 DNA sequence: TGTGCCAGCAGCTTAGGACTTTCTGAAGCTTTCTTT. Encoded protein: CASSLGLSEAFF.

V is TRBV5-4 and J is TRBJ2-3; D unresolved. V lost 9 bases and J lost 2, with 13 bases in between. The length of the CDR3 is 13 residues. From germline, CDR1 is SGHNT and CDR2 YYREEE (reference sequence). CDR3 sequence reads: CATRPEYTDTQYF. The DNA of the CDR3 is TGTGCCACCCGACCGGAGTACACAGATACGCAGTATTTT.

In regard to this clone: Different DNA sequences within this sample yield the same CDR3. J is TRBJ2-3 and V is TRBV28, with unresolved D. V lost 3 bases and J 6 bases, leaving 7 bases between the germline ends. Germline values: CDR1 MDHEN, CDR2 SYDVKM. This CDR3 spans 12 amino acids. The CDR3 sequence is CASSFGPDTQYF. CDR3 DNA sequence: TGTGCCAGCAGTTTTGGGCCGGATACGCAGTATTTT.

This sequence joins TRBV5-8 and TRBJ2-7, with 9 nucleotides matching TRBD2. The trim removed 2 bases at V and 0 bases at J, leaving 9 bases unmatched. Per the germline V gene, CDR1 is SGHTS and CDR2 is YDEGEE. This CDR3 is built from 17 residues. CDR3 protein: CASSLFSGGLSSYEQYF. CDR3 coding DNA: TGTGCCAGCAGCTTATTTAGCGGGGGCCTAAGCTCCTACGAGCAGTACTTC. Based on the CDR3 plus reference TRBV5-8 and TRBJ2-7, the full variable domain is EAGVTQSPTHLIKTRGQQATLRCSPISGHTSVYWYQQALGLGLQFLLWYDEGEERNRGNFPPRFSGRQFPNYSSELNVNALELEDSALYLCASSLFSGGLSSYEQYFGPGTRLTVT.

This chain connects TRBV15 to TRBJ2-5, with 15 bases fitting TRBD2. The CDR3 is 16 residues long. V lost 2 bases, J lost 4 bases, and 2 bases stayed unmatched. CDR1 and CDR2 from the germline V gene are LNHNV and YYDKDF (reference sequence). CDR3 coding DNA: TGTGCCACCAGCAGAATGGGACTAGCGGGGGGAGAGACCCAGTACTTC. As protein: CATSRMGLAGGETQYF.

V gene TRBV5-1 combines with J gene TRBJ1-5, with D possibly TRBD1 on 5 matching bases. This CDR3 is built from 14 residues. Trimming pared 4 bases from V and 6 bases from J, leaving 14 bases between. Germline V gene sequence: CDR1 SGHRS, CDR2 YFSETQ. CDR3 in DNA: TGCGCCAGCAGCCCACGGGGGGAGAGTCAGCCCCAGCATTTT. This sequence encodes CASSPRGESQPQHF.

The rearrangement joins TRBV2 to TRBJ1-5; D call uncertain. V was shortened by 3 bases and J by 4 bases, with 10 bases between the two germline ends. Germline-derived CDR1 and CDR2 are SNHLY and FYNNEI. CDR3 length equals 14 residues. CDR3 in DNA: TGTGCCAGCAGTGAGGGCATGAAGAATCAGCCCCAGCATTTT. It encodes CASSEGMKNQPQHF. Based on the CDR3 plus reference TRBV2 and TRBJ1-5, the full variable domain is EPEVTQTPSHQVTQMGQEVILRCVPISNHLYFYWYRQILGQKVEFLVSFYNNEISEKSEIFDDQFSVERPDGSNFTLKIRSTKLEDSAMYFCASSEGMKNQPQHFGDGTRLSIL.

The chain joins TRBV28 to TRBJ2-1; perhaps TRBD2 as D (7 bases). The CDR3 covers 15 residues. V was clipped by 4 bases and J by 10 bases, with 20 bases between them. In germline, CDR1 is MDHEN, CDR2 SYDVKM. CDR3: CASSSPMGGPLEQFF. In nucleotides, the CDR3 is TGTGCCAGCAGTTCGCCTATGGGGGGGCCTCTAGAGCAGTTCTTC.

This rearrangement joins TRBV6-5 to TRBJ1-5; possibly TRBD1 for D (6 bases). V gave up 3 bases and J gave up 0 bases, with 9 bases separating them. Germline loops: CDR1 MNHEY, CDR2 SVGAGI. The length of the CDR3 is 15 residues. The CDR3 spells CASSYRQDSNQPQHF. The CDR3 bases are TGTGCCAGCAGTTATCGACAGGATAGCAATCAGCCCCAGCATTTT.

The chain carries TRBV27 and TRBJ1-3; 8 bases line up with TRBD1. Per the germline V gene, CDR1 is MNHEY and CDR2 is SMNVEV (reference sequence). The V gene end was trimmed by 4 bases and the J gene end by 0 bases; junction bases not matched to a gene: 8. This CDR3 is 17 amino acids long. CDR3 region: CASSWTGLPTSGNTIYF. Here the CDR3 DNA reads TGTGCCAGCAGTTGGACAGGGTTACCGACCTCTGGAAACACCATATATTTT.

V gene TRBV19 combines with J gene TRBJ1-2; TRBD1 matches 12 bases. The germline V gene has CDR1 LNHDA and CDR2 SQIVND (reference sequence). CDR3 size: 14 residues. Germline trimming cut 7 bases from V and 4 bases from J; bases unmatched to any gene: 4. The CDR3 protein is CASTPGQGAYGYTF. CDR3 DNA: TGTGCCAGTACCCCGGGACAGGGGGCCTATGGCTACACCTTC.

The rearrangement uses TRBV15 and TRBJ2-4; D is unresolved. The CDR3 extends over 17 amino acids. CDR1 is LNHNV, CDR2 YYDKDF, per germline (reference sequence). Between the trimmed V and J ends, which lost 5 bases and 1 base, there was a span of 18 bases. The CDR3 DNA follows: TGTGCCACCAGCGCTAGACCTCCTTTCGGCGCCAAAAACATTCAGTACTTC. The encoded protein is CATSARPPFGAKNIQYF.

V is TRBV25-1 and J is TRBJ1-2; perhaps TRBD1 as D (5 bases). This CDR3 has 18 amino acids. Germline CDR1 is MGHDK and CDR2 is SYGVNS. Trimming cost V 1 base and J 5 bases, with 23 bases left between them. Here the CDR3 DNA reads TGTGCCAGCAGTGAATCCCTGGGTTCCGGGGGGAACCCATATGGCTACACCTTC. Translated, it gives CASSESLGSGGNPYGYTF.

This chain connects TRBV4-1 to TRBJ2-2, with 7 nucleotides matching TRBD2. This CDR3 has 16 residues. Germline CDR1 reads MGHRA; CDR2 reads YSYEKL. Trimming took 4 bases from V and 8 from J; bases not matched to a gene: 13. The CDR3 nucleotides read TGCGCCAGCAGCCGTGCGGGGGACCTAGGTGGGGGGGAGCTGTTTTTT. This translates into CASSRAGDLGGGELFF.

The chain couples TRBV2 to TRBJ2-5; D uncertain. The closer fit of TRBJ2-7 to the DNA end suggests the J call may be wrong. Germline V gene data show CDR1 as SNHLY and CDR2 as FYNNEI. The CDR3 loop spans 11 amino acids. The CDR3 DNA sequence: TGTGCCAGCACCCTAGACCACGAGCAGTACTTC. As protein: CASTLDHEQYF.

In nucleotides, the CDR3 is TGTGCCAGTAGACCAGCGGACAGTTCAAACTATGGCTACACCTTC. Encoded protein: CASRPADSSNYGYTF. The chain uses TRBV19 and TRBJ1-2, with D maybe TRBD1 (6 bases). V gave up 6 bases and J gave up 2 bases, with 16 bases separating them. CDR3 length equals 15 residues. Germline assignment: CDR1 LNHDA and CDR2 SQIVND (reference sequence).